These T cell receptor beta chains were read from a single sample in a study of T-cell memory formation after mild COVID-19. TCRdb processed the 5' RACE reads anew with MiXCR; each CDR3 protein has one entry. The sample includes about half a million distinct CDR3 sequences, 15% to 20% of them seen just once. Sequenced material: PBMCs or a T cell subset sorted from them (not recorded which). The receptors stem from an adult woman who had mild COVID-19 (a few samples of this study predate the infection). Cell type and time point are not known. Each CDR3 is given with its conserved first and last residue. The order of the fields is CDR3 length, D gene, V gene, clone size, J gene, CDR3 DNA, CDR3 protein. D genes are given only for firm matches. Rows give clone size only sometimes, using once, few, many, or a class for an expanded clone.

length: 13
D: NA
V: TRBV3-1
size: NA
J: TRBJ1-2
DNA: TGTGCCAGCAGCCAAGACAGGGGATTTGGCTACACCTTC
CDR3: CASSQDRGFGYTF

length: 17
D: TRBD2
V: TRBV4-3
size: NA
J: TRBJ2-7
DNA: TGCGCCAGCAGCCAAGAAGTAGGGGCGGGAGTTTCCTACGAGCAGTACTTC
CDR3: CASSQEVGAGVSYEQYF

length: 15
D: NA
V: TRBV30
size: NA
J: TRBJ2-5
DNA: TGTGCCTGGAGTACCCGGGGCCTGGTGGGGGAGACCCAGTACTTC
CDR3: CAWSTRGLVGETQYF

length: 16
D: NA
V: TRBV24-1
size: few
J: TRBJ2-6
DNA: TGTGCCACCAGTGATTCTACCGTCTCTGGGGCCAACGTCCTGACTTTC
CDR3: CATSDSTVSGANVLTF

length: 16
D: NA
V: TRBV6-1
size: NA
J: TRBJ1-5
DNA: TGTGCCAGCAGTGGGGGGAAGGGCGCTAGCAATCAGCCCCAGCATTTT
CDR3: CASSGGKGASNQPQHF

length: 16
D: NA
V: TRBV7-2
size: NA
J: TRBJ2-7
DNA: TGTGCCAGCAGCTCCACAGGTCTACCAGCCTCCTACGAGCAGTACTTC
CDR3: CASSSTGLPASYEQYF

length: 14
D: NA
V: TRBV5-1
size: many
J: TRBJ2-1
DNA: TGCGCCAGCAGCTTGGGTGGAGACTACAATGAGCAGTTCTTC
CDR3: CASSLGGDYNEQFF

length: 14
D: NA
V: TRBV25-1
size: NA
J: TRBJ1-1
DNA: TGTGCCAGCAGTGACCCCTACAGGCGGGCTGAAGCTTTCTTT
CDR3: CASSDPYRRAEAFF

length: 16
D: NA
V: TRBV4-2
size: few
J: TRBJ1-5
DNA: TGTGCCAGCAGCCAAGAACGGGGAGGTAGCAATCAGCCCCAGCATTTT
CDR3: CASSQERGGSNQPQHF

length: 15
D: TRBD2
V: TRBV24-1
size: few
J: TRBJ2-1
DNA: TGTGCCACCAGTGATTTAGCGGGAGCGCACAATGAGCAGTTCTTC
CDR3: CATSDLAGAHNEQFF

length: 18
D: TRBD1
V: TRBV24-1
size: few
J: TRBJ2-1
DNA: TGTGCCACCAGTGCCTGGACAGGGGCTGGGGGCTCCTACAATGAGCAGTTCTTC
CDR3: CATSAWTGAGGSYNEQFF

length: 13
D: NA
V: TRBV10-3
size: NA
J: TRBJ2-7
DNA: TGTGCCATCAGTGGTGTAGGGACCTACGAGCAGTACTTC
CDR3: CAISGVGTYEQYF

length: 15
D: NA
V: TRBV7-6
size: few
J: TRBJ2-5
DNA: TGTGCCAGCAGCTTAGAGGTCTTACTGGGGGAGACCCAGTACTTC
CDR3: CASSLEVLLGETQYF

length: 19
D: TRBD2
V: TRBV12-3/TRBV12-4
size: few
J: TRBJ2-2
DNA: TGTGCCAGCAGTCCCTACCGCCGGGGACTAGCGGGGAACACCGGGGAGCTGTTTTTT
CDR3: CASSPYRRGLAGNTGELFF

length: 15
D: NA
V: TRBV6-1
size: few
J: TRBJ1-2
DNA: TGTGCCAGCAGTGAAGGGAGGCGGACGAACTATGGCTACACCTTC
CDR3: CASSEGRRTNYGYTF

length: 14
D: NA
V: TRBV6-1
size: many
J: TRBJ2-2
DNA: TGTGCCAGCAGTGGACATCATGAGACCGGGGAGCTGTTTTTT
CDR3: CASSGHHETGELFF

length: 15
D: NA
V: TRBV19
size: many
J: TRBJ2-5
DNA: TGTGCCAGTACAGACCGAAAGGGGAACACGGAGACCCAGTACTTC
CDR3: CASTDRKGNTETQYF

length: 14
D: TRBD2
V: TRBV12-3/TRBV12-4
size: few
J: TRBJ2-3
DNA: TGTGCCAGCAGATCCGGGACTAGCGCAGATACGCAGTATTTT
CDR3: CASRSGTSADTQYF

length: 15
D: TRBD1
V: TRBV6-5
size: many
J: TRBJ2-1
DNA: TGTGCCAGCACAAAGGGACAGGGCAAGCTAAATGAGCAGTTCTTC
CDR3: CASTKGQGKLNEQFF

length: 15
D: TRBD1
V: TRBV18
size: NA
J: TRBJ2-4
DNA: TGTGCCAGCTCACCGCGACAGGGGGCTGAAAACATTCAGTACTTC
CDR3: CASSPRQGAENIQYF

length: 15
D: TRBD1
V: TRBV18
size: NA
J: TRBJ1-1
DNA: TGTGCCAGCTCATCGAATACAGGGGGCAACACTGAAGCTTTCTTT
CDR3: CASSSNTGGNTEAFF

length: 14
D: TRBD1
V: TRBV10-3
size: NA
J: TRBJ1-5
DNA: TGTGCCATCAGGGACAGGGAGGGAAATCAGCCCCAGCATTTT
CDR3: CAIRDREGNQPQHF

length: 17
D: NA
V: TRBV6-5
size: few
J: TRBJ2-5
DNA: TGTGCCAGCAGTTTTTCGCCGGACGGGGGGCCACAAGAGACCCAGTACTTC
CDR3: CASSFSPDGGPQETQYF

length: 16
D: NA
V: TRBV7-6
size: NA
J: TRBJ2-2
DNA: TGTGCCAGCAGCTTAGTCGCGCCAACCAGCACCGGGGAGCTGTTTTTT
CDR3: CASSLVAPTSTGELFF

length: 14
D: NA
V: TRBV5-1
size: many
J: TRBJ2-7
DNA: TGCGCCAGCAGCTTAGGGACGGTCGACTACGAGCAGTACTTC
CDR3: CASSLGTVDYEQYF

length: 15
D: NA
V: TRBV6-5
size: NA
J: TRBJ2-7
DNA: TGTGCCAGCAGTTCACTCGTGAGGGGGAGCTACGAGCAGTACTTC
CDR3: CASSSLVRGSYEQYF

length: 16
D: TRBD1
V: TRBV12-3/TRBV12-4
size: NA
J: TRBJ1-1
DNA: TGTGCCAGCAGTTTAGACCCACAGGGGTTGCCCACTGAAGCTTTCTTT
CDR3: CASSLDPQGLPTEAFF

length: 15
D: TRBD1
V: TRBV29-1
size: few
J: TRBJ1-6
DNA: TGCAGCGTGCAATGGACAGGGGCCTATAATTCACCCCTCCACTTT
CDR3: CSVQWTGAYNSPLHF

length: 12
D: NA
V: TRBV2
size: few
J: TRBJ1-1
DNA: TGTGCCGGGGGGGTAGAGTACACTGAAGCTTTCTTT
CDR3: CAGGVEYTEAFF

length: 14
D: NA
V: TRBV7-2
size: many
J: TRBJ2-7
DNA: TGTGCCAGCAGCTCTACCGGGCCAAGCTACGAGCAGTACTTC
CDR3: CASSSTGPSYEQYF

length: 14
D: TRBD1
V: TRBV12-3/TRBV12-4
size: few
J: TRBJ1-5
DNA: TGTGCCAGCAGTTCGGACAGGAGAGATCAGCCCCAGCATTTT
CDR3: CASSSDRRDQPQHF

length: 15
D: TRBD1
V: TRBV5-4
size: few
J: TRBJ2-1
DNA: TGTGCCAGCAGCTTCGACAGGGGTTCCGCCAATGAGCAGTTCTTC
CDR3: CASSFDRGSANEQFF

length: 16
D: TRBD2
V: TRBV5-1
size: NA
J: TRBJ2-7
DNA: TGCGCCAGCAGTCGGACTAGCGGGGGGCCCTCCTACGAGCAGTACTTC
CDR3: CASSRTSGGPSYEQYF

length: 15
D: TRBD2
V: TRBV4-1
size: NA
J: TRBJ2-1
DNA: TGCGCCAGCAGCCGAGGACTAGCGACATACAATGAGCAGTTCTTC
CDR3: CASSRGLATYNEQFF

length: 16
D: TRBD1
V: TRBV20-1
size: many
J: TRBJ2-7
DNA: TGCAGTGCTAGAGTATTCGGGACAGCCGACTCCTACGAGCAGTACTTC
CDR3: CSARVFGTADSYEQYF

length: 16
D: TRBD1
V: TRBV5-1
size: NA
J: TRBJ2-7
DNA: TGCGCCAGCTACCCCAGGGCCGGGACAGGGCTATACGAGCAGTACTTC
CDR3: CASYPRAGTGLYEQYF

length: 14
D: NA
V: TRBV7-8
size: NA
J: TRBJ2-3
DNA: TGTGCCAGCAGCCCCTATGGTATCACAGATACGCAGTATTTT
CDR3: CASSPYGITDTQYF

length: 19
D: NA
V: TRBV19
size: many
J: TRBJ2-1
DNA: TGTGCCAGTAGTATAGCCAAGGGTTCGGGAGACCATCGGTCCAATGAGCAGTTCTTC
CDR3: CASSIAKGSGDHRSNEQFF

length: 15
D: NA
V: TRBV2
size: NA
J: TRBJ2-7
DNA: TGTGCCAGCAGCCCAGGGCGAGGGTACAGTAGCGAGCAGTACTTC
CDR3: CASSPGRGYSSEQYF

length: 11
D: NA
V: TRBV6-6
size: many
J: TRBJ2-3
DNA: TGTGCCGGGGGGAGTTCCGATACGCAGTATTTT
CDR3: CAGGSSDTQYF

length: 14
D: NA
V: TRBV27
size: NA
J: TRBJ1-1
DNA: TGTGCCAGCAGTTGGCGACAGGTGAACACTGAAGCTTTCTTT
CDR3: CASSWRQVNTEAFF

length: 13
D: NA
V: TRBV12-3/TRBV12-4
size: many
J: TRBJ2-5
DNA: TGTGCCAGCAGCCGTGTGACCGGGGAGACCCAGTACTTC
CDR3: CASSRVTGETQYF

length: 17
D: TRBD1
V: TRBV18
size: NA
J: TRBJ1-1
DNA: TGTGCCAGCTCCCAAGGACAGGGGGCCTCGAGGAACACTGAAGCTTTCTTT
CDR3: CASSQGQGASRNTEAFF

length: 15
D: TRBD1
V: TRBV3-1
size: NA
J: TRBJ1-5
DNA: TGTGCCAGCAGCCAGGACGGACAGGGTCGTGGGCCCCAGCATTTT
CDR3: CASSQDGQGRGPQHF

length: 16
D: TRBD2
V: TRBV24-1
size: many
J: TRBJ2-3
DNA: TGTGCCACCAGTGATTTGGAACTAGCGGGGACAGATACGCAGTATTTT
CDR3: CATSDLELAGTDTQYF

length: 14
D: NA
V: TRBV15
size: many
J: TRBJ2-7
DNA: TGTGCCACCAGCCGAACCAGGACAGCCTACGAGCAGTACTTC
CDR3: CATSRTRTAYEQYF

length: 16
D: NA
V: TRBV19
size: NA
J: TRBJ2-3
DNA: TGTGCCAGTAGTACCTACACCCAATGGGGATCAGATACGCAGTATTTT
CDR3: CASSTYTQWGSDTQYF

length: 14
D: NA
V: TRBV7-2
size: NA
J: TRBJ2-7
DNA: TGTGCCAGCAGCCCCCTCGACGTGTTCTACGAGCAGTACTTC
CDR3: CASSPLDVFYEQYF

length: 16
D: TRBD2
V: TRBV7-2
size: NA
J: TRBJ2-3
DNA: TGTGCCAGCAGCCCCTTTTGGGGGGGGGAGACAGATACGCAGTATTTT
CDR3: CASSPFWGGETDTQYF

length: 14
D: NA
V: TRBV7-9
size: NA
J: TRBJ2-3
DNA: TGTGCCAGCAGCTTATCCCTCGGGGCAGATACGCAGTATTTT
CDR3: CASSLSLGADTQYF

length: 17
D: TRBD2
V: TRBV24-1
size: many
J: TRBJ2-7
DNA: TGTGCCACCAGCCCAGGTCAGGCGCGCGGGAGAGCCTACGAGCAGTACTTC
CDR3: CATSPGQARGRAYEQYF

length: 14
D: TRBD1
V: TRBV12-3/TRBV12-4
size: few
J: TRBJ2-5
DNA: TGTGCCAGCAGTGGACAGGGGGTGAGAGAGACCCAGTACTTC
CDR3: CASSGQGVRETQYF

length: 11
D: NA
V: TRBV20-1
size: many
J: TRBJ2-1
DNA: TGCAGTGCTAGAGATGGCAATGAGCAGTTCTTC
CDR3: CSARDGNEQFF

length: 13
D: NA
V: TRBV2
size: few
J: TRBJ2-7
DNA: TGTGCCAGCAGTGACGGACTTACCTACGAGCAGTACTTC
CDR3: CASSDGLTYEQYF